These T cell receptor beta chains were read from a single sample in a study of blood T cell repertoires in COVID-19. TCRdb keeps only in-frame clones here, not all; method: immunoSEQ multiplex PCR. This table holds some 60,000 clones, about three quarters found once. The sequenced sample consisted of peripheral blood. These receptors all stem from a man younger than 40 with COVID-19, enrolled during active disease. CDR3s include the opening cysteine and the closing phenylalanine or tryptophan. Each record gives: J gene, D gene, clone size, V gene, CDR3 DNA, CDR3 protein. D genes are given only for firm matches. Expanded clones are given a class, and other clones once, few, many or no size at all.

j_gene: TRBJ2-3
d_gene: TRBD2
abundance: once
v_gene: TRBV6-5
CDR3nt: TGTGCCAGCAGTTACCGGGGGGGCCCGGATACGCAGTATTTT
CDR3aa: CASSYRGGPDTQYF

j_gene: TRBJ1-4
d_gene: -
abundance: -
v_gene: TRBV2
CDR3nt: TGTGCCAGCGGACGGGGGGGCGGACCTAATGAAAAACTGTTTTTT
CDR3aa: CASGRGGGPNEKLFF

j_gene: TRBJ1-2
d_gene: -
abundance: few
v_gene: TRBV4-1
CDR3nt: TGCGCCAGCAGCCAAGTTCTGGGCAACTATGGCTACACCTTC
CDR3aa: CASSQVLGNYGYTF

j_gene: TRBJ1-2
d_gene: TRBD1
abundance: -
v_gene: TRBV28
CDR3nt: TGTGCCAGCAGTCTTACTAGGGGGCGGGGCTATGGCTACACCTTC
CDR3aa: CASSLTRGRGYGYTF

j_gene: TRBJ1-4
d_gene: TRBD1
abundance: few
v_gene: TRBV27
CDR3nt: TGTGCCAGCAGTCCCCGACAGGGTCCCTCAACTAATGAAAAACTGTTTTTT
CDR3aa: CASSPRQGPSTNEKLFF

j_gene: TRBJ1-4
d_gene: -
abundance: -
v_gene: TRBV2
CDR3nt: TGTGCCAGCAGGAGGGGGGGAACTAATGAAAAACTGTTTTTT
CDR3aa: CASRRGGTNEKLFF

j_gene: TRBJ2-2
d_gene: -
abundance: few
v_gene: TRBV5-4
CDR3nt: TGTGCCAGCAGCTTAAGTGCAGGGGCCACCGGGGAGCTGTTTTTT
CDR3aa: CASSLSAGATGELFF

j_gene: TRBJ2-2
d_gene: -
abundance: -
v_gene: TRBV6-1
CDR3nt: TGTGCCAGCAGTGAAGCGGGGGGCACCGGGGAGCTGTTTTTT
CDR3aa: CASSEAGGTGELFF

j_gene: TRBJ2-1
d_gene: TRBD1
abundance: -
v_gene: TRBV24-1
CDR3nt: TGTGCCACCAGTGATCCCGGGACCGGGACAGGCATCAATGAGCAGTTCTTC
CDR3aa: CATSDPGTGTGINEQFF

j_gene: TRBJ1-1
d_gene: TRBD1
abundance: once
v_gene: TRBV19
CDR3nt: TGTGCCAGTAGTCCGAGACAGGGAAGTCGGACTGAAGCTTTCTTT
CDR3aa: CASSPRQGSRTEAFF

j_gene: TRBJ2-4
d_gene: TRBD2
abundance: -
v_gene: TRBV9
CDR3nt: TGTGCCAGCAGCCCAGGGACTAACCGGGACATTCAGTACTTC
CDR3aa: CASSPGTNRDIQYF

j_gene: TRBJ2-3
d_gene: TRBD2
abundance: -
v_gene: TRBV19
CDR3nt: TGTGCCAGTAGGTTATCCTCCGGGACTAGCGGTGCGGATACGCAGTATTTT
CDR3aa: CASRLSSGTSGADTQYF

j_gene: TRBJ2-5
d_gene: TRBD1
abundance: -
v_gene: TRBV11-1
CDR3nt: TGTGCCAGCAGCTCAACTGGGACAGGGGAAGAGACCCAGTACTTC
CDR3aa: CASSSTGTGEETQYF

j_gene: TRBJ2-7
d_gene: TRBD1
abundance: once
v_gene: TRBV2
CDR3nt: TGTGCCAGCAGTAGGGCCGGGACAGCATCCTACGAGCAGTACTTC
CDR3aa: CASSRAGTASYEQYF

j_gene: TRBJ2-2
d_gene: TRBD2
abundance: few
v_gene: TRBV6-4
CDR3nt: TGTGCCAGCAGTGACTCTAGCGGGGGCACCGGGGAGCTGTTTTTT
CDR3aa: CASSDSSGGTGELFF

j_gene: TRBJ1-3
d_gene: TRBD1
abundance: -
v_gene: TRBV28
CDR3nt: TGTGCCAGCAGTCCTGGGGACAGGACTGGAAACACCATATATTTT
CDR3aa: CASSPGDRTGNTIYF

j_gene: TRBJ2-4
d_gene: TRBD2
abundance: -
v_gene: TRBV2
CDR3nt: TGTGCCAGCAGTCACCGAGGACTAGCGGGAGGGTCGACAGCCAAAAACATTCAGTACTTC
CDR3aa: CASSHRGLAGGSTAKNIQYF

j_gene: TRBJ1-2
d_gene: -
abundance: few
v_gene: TRBV6-1
CDR3nt: TGTGCCAGCAGTGACCAGACAACGAACTATGGCTACACCTTC
CDR3aa: CASSDQTTNYGYTF

j_gene: TRBJ1-2
d_gene: TRBD1
abundance: -
v_gene: TRBV28
CDR3nt: TGTGCCAGCAGTTTAGCGGACAGGGAGGACTATGGCTACACCTTC
CDR3aa: CASSLADREDYGYTF